This TCR beta chain was profiled in a study of T-cell reconstitution after alpha-beta-depleted transplantation in children. In its sample, this clonotype was seen a few times. The antigen remains unidentified. Unique molecular identifiers tagged the TCRbeta library. Each CDR3 protein is one row after TCRdb ran MiXCR on the PCR reads. Of under 250,000 distinct CDR3 sequences listed, about 15% are singletons. There are 14 residues in the CDR3. The V gene lost 4 bases and the J gene lost 3 bases, with 12 bases spanning the gap. Per germline, CDR1 SEHNR and CDR2 FQNEAQ (reference sequence). Findings of the study overall: Expanded clones from the graft, numbering several hundred, reportedly supplied alpha-beta T cells about two months after transplant. Surviving recipient T cells and thymic progenitors produced the high day-60 TCRbeta diversity seen in some patients. T-cell counts and diversity at one year following transplant were attributed mainly to newly produced T cells.

The clonotype comes from a male patient between 2 and 9 years old who had a stem cell transplant for acute lymphoblastic leukemia, so the T cells may come from the graft donor. Material: PBMCs, mostly from graft donor cells, obtained 360 days after TCRalphabeta/CD19-depleted stem cell transplant. The chain has TRBV7-9 and TRBJ2-5; the D gene is possibly TRBD1 (5 bases). CDR3 residues: CASSSFRGKETQYF. For the CDR3, the DNA is TGTGCCAGCAGCTCCTTTAGGGGTAAAGAGACCCAGTACTTC.